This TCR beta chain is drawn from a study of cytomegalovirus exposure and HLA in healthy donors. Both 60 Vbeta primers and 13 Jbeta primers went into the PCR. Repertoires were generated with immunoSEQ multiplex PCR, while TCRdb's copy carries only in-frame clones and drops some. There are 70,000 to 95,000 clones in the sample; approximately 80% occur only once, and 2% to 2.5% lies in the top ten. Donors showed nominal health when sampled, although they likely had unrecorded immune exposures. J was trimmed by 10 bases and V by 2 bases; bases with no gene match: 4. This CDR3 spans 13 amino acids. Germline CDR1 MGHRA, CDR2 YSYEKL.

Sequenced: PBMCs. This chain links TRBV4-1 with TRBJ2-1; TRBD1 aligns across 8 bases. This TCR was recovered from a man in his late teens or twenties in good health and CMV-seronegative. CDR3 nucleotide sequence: TGCGCCAGCAGCCAATACCAGGGGGCCGAGCAGTTCTTC. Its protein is CASSQYQGAEQFF.